The 19 T cell receptor beta chains below all came from one sample that was sequenced in a study of OX40 agonist ivuxolimab in advanced cancers. Sequencing used immunoSEQ multiplex PCR; TCRdb keeps in-frame clones, though not all of them. Here the sample spans 61,000 or so clones, approximately 84% being singletons. Source: CD4+ or CD8+ T cells sorted from blood, taken in a trial of the OX40 agonist ivuxolimab. These receptor sequences come from an adult with an advanced solid tumor such as melanoma, head and neck, liver or kidney cancer.

The chain links TRBV28 to TRBJ1-2, with a possible D match to TRBD1 (5 bases). The germline V and J ends were trimmed by 8 bases and 2 bases, with 15 bases remaining between them. The V gene's germline CDR1 is MDHEN and CDR2 SYDVKM. The CDR3 is 14 residues long. The CDR3 loop reads CASGERDRNYGYTF. The CDR3 DNA sequence: TGTGCCAGCGGGGAAAGGGACCGAAACTATGGCTACACCTTC.

The chain is built from TRBV5-1 and TRBJ1-3; D is perhaps TRBD1 (6 bases). The CDR3 sequence is 13 residues long. Trimming removed 4 bases at V and 8 bases at J, with 13 bases between. Germline V gene lookup returns CDR1 SGHRS and CDR2 YFSETQ. This CDR3 is CASSEGGTDTIYF. The CDR3 DNA is TGCGCCAGCAGCGAAGGGGGAACGGACACCATATATTTT.

The V gene is TRBV10-2, the J gene TRBJ2-4; the match to TRBD1 covers 8 bases. With V trimmed by 5 bases and J by 8 bases, 8 bases remained unmatched. The CDR3 is 14 amino acids. CDR1 and CDR2 (germline): WSHSY, SAAADI. CDR3: CASSFDRGEDIQYF. The CDR3 DNA reads as TGCGCCAGCAGTTTTGACAGGGGCGAGGACATTCAGTACTTC.

In this sample, this clone is medium-sized. The junction shows a germline mismatch at one end, possibly a read error. The chain employs TRBV7-7 and TRBJ2-1; possible D gene TRBD2, 5 bases. This CDR3 region has 13 residues. From germline, CDR1 is SSHAT and CDR2 FNYEAQ (reference sequence). The CDR3 loop is CASSLATESDKFF. The CDR3 DNA reads as TGTGCTAGCAGCTTAGCGACGGAGTCAGACAAGTTCTTC.

V usage is TRBV7-8 and J usage is TRBJ1-1, with 9 bases that match TRBD1. With V trimmed by 5 bases and J by 5 bases, 6 bases remained unmatched. Germline CDR1 SGHVS, CDR2 FQNEAQ. The CDR3 contains 14 residues. CDR3 bases: TGTGCCAGCAGCCGGGACAGGGCGGGGACTGAAGCTTTCTTT. This encodes CASSRDRAGTEAFF.

The chain carries TRBV4-2 and TRBJ2-7, with D maybe TRBD2 (5 bases). Germline V CDR1 and CDR2: LGHNA, YNFKEQ. The V and J ends lost 1 base and 7 bases respectively, with 14 bases between them. This CDR3 region has 14 residues. CDR3 sequence: CASSQGIAQYEQYF. In nucleotides, the CDR3 is TGTGCCAGCAGCCAAGGAATAGCGCAGTATGAGCAGTACTTC.

The chain recombines TRBV9 with TRBJ2-1; D remains unclear. The V gene lost 5 bases and the J gene lost 5 bases, with 11 bases spanning the gap. The V gene's germline CDR1 is SGDLS and CDR2 YYNGEE. CDR3 length: 13 residues. The CDR3 nucleotides read TGTGCCAGCAGACGAGGCTACAACAATGAGCAGTTCTTC. Translation gives CASRRGYNNEQFF.

This sequence joins TRBV7-9 and TRBJ2-6; D is uncertain. Germline assignment: CDR1 SEHNR and CDR2 FQNEAQ (reference sequence). The CDR3 spans 15 residues. V was clipped by 4 bases and J by 0 bases, with 7 bases between them. The CDR3 DNA sequence: TGTGCCAGCAGCTCATACTCCTCTGGGGCCAACGTCCTGACTTTC. It is translated as CASSSYSSGANVLTF.

This clone was counted once. The chain employs TRBV7-8 and TRBJ2-1; 13 bases align to TRBD2. Germline V lookup: CDR1 SGHVS, CDR2 FQNEAQ. Trimming removed 0 bases from V and 2 bases from J; junction bases left unmatched: 7. CDR3 length equals 19 residues. CDR3: CASSLAQLAGGSPYNEQFF. The CDR3, as DNA: TGTGCCAGCAGCTTAGCGCAACTAGCGGGAGGGTCCCCCTACAATGAGCAGTTCTTC.

The V call is TRBV10-1, the J call TRBJ2-7, with 8 bases matching TRBD2. Trimming removed 6 bases from V and 5 bases from J; junction bases left unmatched: 6. CDR3 length equals 13 residues. Germline lookup yields CDR1 WNHNN and CDR2 SYGVQD (reference sequence). CDR3 nucleotides: TGCGCCAGCAGAACGGGACTAGTCCACGAGCAGTACTTC. Protein product: CASRTGLVHEQYF.

The chain couples TRBV11-1 to TRBJ2-1; D possibly corresponds to TRBD2 (6 bases). The germline CDR1 and CDR2 sequences are SGHAT and FQDESV (reference sequence). This CDR3 region has 17 residues. V was trimmed by 1 base and J by 3 bases, leaving 16 bases between them. CDR3 DNA sequence: TGTGCCAGCAGCTTAGGATGGGGGGTAAGAATCTACAATGAGCAGTTCTTC. This sequence encodes CASSLGWGVRIYNEQFF.

The rearrangement links TRBV18 to TRBJ1-1; 9 bases agree with TRBD1. The CDR3 covers 15 residues. Germline V gene lookup returns CDR1 KGHSH and CDR2 LQKENI. Losses at the gene ends were 5 bases for V and 2 bases for J; bases not matched to a gene: 6. CDR3 sequence: CASSALQGANTEAFF. CDR3 in DNA: TGTGCCAGCTCAGCCCTACAGGGGGCTAACACTGAAGCTTTCTTT.

The chain is built from TRBV19 and TRBJ1-2, with 8 bases matching TRBD1. V was clipped by 4 bases and J by 2 bases; unmatched bases: 3. The CDR3 runs to 14 residues. CDR1 LNHDA and CDR2 SQIVND come from the germline V gene (reference sequence). The chain's CDR3 is CASSTDRGNYGYTF. In DNA, the CDR3 is TGTGCCAGTAGTACAGACAGGGGCAACTATGGCTACACCTTC.

The chain joins TRBV6-1 to TRBJ1-5, with D hard to call. The V end lost 1 base, the J end lost 2 bases, and 9 bases lay between the germline ends. Germline CDR1 and CDR2: MNHNS and SASEGT. This CDR3 is 15 amino acids long. CDR3 sequence reads: CASSEGALGNQPQHF. DNA for the CDR3: TGTGCCAGCAGTGAAGGGGCCCTCGGCAATCAGCCCCAGCATTTT.

The chain joins TRBV7-3 to TRBJ1-4; D is unresolved. Germline assignment: CDR1 SGHTA and CDR2 FQGTGA. V lost 2 bases to trimming and J lost 10 bases, with 5 bases between them. The CDR3 has 11 residues. The CDR3 nucleotides read TGTGCCAGCAGCTTATACGTAAAACTGTTTTTT. Its translation: CASSLYVKLFF.

The rearrangement joins TRBV5-4 to TRBJ2-1, with TRBD1 matching over 10 bases. V dropped 0 bases and J dropped 6; count of bases not matched to a gene: 3. The CDR3 covers 15 residues. In germline, CDR1 is SGHNT, CDR2 YYREEE (reference sequence). CDR3 residues: CASSLVGQGRNEQFF. CDR3 nucleotide sequence: TGTGCCAGCAGCTTGGTGGGACAGGGGCGCAATGAGCAGTTCTTC.

This clone was counted only a few times. The chain carries TRBV30 and TRBJ1-1; D is undetermined. Trimming removed 6 bases at V and 0 bases at J, with 8 bases between. This CDR3 contains 12 residues. The germline CDR1 and CDR2 sequences are GTSNPN and SVGIG (reference sequence). The chain's CDR3 is CACPTLNTEAFF. As DNA, the CDR3 is TGTGCCTGCCCCACACTGAACACTGAAGCTTTCTTT.

The chain combines TRBV5-1 with TRBJ2-2, with TRBD1 as a possible D gene (6 bases). Trimming took off 0 bases at V and 7 bases at J, with 10 bases between the two ends. Germline-derived CDR1 and CDR2 are SGHRS and YFSETQ. The CDR3 runs 14 residues. The DNA of the CDR3 is TGCGCCAGCAGCTTGGACAGGGAAAGCGGGGAGCTGTTTTTT. Its translation is CASSLDRESGELFF.

This clone was seen a few times. This chain joins TRBV5-5 and TRBJ2-7; 9 bases are a match to TRBD1. CDR1 and CDR2 (germline): SGHKS, YYEKEE (reference sequence). The CDR3 extends over 13 amino acids. The ends lost 2 bases at V and 6 bases at J; junction bases unmatched: 3. This CDR3 reads CASSFGTGPEQYF. The CDR3 DNA is TGTGCCAGCAGCTTCGGGACAGGGCCCGAGCAGTACTTC.